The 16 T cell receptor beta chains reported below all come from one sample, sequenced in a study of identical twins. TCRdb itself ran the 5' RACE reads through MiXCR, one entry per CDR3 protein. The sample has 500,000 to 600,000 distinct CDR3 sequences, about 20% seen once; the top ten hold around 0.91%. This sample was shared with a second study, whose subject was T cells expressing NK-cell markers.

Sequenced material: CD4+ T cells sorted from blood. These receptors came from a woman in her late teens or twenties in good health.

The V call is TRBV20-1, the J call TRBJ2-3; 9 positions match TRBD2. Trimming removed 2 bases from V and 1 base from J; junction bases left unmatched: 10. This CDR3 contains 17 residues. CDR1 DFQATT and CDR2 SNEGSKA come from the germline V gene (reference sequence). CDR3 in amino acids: CSARSHRPSGGTDTQYF. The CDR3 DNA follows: TGCAGTGCTAGATCCCACCGGCCTAGCGGGGGCACAGATACGCAGTATTTT.

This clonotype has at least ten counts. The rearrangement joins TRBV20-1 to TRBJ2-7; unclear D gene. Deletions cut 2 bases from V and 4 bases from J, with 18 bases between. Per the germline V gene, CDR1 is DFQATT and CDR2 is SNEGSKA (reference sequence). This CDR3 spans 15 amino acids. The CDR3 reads CSARKPGGSPYEQYF. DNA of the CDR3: TGCAGTGCTAGAAAACCCGGTGGTAGTCCGTACGAGCAGTACTTC.

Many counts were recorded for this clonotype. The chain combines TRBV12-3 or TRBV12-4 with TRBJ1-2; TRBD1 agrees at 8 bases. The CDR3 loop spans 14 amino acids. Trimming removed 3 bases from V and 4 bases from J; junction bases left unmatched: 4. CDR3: CASSFTGGIYGYTF. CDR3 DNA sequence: TGTGCCAGCAGTTTCACAGGGGGAATCTATGGCTACACCTTC.

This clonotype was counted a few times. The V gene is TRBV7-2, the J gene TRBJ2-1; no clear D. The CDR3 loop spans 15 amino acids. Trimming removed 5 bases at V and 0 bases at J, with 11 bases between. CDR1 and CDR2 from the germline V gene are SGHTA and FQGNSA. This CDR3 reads CASSTHSSSYNEQFF. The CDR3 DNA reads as TGTGCCAGCAGCACCCATTCGAGCTCCTACAATGAGCAGTTCTTC.

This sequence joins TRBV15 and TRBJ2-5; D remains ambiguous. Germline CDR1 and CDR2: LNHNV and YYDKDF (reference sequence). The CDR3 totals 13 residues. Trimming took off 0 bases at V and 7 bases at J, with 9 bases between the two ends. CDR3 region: CATSRDYQATQYF. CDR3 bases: TGTGCCACCAGCAGAGACTATCAGGCGACCCAGTACTTC.

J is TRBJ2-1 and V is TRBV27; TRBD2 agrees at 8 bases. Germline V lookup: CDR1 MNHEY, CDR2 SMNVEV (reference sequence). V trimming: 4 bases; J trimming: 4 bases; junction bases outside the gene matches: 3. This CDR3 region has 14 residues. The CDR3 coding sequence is TGTGCCAGCAGTTACACTAGCGGATACAATGAGCAGTTCTTC. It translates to CASSYTSGYNEQFF.

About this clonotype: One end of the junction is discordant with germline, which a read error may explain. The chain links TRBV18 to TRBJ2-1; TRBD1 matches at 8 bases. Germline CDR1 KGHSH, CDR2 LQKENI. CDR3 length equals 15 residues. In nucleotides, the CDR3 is TGTGTCAGCTCACCAGGACAGGGTAAGAGGAATGAGCAGTTCTTC. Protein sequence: CVSSPGQGKRNEQFF.

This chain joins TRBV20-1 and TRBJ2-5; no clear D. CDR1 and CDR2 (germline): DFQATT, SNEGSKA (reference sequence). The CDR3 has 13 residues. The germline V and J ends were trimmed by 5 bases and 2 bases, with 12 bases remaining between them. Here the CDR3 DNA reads TGCAGTGCTCGCGCCAGAGGACAAGAGACCCAGTACTTC. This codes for CSARARGQETQYF.

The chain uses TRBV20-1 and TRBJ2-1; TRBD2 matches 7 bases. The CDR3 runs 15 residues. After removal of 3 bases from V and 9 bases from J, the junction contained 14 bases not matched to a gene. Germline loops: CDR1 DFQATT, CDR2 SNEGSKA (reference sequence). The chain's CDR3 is CSASRGGASGGEQFF. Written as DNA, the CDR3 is TGCAGTGCTAGTCGGGGAGGGGCTAGCGGAGGTGAGCAGTTCTTC.

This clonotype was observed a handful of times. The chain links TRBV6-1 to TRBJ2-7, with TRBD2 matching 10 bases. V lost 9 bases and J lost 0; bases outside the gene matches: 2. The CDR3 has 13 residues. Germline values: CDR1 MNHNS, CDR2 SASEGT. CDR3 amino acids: CASWTSGSYEQYF. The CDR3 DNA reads TGTGCCAGTTGGACTAGCGGCTCCTACGAGCAGTACTTC.

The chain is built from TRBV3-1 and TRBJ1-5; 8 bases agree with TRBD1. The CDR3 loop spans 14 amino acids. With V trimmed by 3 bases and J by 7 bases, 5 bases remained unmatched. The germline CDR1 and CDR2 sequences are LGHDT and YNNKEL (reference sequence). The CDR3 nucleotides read TGTGCCAGCAGCCATCTAGACAGGGGACAGCCCCAGCATTTT. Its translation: CASSHLDRGQPQHF.

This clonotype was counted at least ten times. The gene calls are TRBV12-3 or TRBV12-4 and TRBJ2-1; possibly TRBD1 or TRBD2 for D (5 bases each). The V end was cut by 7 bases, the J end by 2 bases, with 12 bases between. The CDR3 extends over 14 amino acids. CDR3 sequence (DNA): TGTGCCAGCACCTTGGTGGGGGCCTACAATGAGCAGTTCTTC. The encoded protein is CASTLVGAYNEQFF.

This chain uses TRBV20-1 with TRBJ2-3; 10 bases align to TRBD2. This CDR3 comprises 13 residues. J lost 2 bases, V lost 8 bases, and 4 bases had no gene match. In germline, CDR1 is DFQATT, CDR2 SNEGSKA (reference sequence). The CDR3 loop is CSLAGATTDTQYF. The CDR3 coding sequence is TGCAGTCTAGCGGGAGCTACCACAGATACGCAGTATTTT.

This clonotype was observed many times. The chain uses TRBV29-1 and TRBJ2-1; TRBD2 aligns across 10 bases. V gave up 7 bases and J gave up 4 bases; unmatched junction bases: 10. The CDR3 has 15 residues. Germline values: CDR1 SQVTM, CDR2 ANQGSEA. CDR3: CSGAPGTSAYNEQFF. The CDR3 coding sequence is TGCAGCGGCGCTCCCGGGACTAGCGCGTACAATGAGCAGTTCTTC.

CDR3 region: CASSPPRGFGEQFF. CDR3 DNA: TGTGCCAGCAGCCCCCCAAGAGGGTTTGGGGAGCAGTTCTTC. This rearrangement joins TRBV27 to TRBJ2-1, with TRBD2 as a possible D gene (5 bases). The CDR3 contains 14 residues. From germline, CDR1 is MNHEY and CDR2 SMNVEV (reference sequence). Trimming shortened V by 6 bases and J by 10 bases, and 19 bases separated the two germline ends.

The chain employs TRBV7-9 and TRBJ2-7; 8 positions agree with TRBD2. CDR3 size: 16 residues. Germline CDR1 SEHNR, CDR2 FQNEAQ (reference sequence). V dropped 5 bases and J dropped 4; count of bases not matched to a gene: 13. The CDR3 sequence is CASSPGTRNLNYEQYF. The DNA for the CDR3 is TGTGCCAGCAGCCCGGGGACTAGGAATCTAAATTACGAGCAGTACTTC.